The source of this TCR beta chain is a study of T cells in Graves' hyperthyroidism and ophthalmopathy. Template material for amplifying TCR beta CDR3 regions consisted of RNA transcripts. The primer set for the first-round RT-PCR of the TCR CDR3 was HTBI. TCRdb redid the calling of the multiplex PCR reads with MiXCR, one entry per CDR3 protein. The sample gives 330,000 or so distinct CDR3 sequences, roughly 20% of which show up once; about 40% is in the top ten. Clinical Activity Scores of at least 3, NOSPECS grades of at least 4 and durations under 3 months characterized ophthalmopathy patients. The study, taken as a whole, reports: Ophthalmopathy and stable hyperthyroidism were separated by a 13 V-J model.

This clonotype was counted between two and nine times. The target antigen is unknown. Trimming cost V 5 bases and J 3 bases; bases outside gene matches: 5. The CDR3 has 14 amino acids. Looked up from germline, CDR1 is MNHEY and CDR2 is SMNVEV (reference sequence). What was sequenced was blood. The clonotype was recovered from a man aged 50-59 years with Graves' ophthalmopathy. The chain couples TRBV27 to TRBJ1-1, with 8 nucleotides matching TRBD1. The chain's CDR3 is CASSPGQGYTEAFF. For the CDR3, the DNA is TGTGCCAGCAGTCCCGGACAGGGTTACACTGAAGCTTTCTTT.